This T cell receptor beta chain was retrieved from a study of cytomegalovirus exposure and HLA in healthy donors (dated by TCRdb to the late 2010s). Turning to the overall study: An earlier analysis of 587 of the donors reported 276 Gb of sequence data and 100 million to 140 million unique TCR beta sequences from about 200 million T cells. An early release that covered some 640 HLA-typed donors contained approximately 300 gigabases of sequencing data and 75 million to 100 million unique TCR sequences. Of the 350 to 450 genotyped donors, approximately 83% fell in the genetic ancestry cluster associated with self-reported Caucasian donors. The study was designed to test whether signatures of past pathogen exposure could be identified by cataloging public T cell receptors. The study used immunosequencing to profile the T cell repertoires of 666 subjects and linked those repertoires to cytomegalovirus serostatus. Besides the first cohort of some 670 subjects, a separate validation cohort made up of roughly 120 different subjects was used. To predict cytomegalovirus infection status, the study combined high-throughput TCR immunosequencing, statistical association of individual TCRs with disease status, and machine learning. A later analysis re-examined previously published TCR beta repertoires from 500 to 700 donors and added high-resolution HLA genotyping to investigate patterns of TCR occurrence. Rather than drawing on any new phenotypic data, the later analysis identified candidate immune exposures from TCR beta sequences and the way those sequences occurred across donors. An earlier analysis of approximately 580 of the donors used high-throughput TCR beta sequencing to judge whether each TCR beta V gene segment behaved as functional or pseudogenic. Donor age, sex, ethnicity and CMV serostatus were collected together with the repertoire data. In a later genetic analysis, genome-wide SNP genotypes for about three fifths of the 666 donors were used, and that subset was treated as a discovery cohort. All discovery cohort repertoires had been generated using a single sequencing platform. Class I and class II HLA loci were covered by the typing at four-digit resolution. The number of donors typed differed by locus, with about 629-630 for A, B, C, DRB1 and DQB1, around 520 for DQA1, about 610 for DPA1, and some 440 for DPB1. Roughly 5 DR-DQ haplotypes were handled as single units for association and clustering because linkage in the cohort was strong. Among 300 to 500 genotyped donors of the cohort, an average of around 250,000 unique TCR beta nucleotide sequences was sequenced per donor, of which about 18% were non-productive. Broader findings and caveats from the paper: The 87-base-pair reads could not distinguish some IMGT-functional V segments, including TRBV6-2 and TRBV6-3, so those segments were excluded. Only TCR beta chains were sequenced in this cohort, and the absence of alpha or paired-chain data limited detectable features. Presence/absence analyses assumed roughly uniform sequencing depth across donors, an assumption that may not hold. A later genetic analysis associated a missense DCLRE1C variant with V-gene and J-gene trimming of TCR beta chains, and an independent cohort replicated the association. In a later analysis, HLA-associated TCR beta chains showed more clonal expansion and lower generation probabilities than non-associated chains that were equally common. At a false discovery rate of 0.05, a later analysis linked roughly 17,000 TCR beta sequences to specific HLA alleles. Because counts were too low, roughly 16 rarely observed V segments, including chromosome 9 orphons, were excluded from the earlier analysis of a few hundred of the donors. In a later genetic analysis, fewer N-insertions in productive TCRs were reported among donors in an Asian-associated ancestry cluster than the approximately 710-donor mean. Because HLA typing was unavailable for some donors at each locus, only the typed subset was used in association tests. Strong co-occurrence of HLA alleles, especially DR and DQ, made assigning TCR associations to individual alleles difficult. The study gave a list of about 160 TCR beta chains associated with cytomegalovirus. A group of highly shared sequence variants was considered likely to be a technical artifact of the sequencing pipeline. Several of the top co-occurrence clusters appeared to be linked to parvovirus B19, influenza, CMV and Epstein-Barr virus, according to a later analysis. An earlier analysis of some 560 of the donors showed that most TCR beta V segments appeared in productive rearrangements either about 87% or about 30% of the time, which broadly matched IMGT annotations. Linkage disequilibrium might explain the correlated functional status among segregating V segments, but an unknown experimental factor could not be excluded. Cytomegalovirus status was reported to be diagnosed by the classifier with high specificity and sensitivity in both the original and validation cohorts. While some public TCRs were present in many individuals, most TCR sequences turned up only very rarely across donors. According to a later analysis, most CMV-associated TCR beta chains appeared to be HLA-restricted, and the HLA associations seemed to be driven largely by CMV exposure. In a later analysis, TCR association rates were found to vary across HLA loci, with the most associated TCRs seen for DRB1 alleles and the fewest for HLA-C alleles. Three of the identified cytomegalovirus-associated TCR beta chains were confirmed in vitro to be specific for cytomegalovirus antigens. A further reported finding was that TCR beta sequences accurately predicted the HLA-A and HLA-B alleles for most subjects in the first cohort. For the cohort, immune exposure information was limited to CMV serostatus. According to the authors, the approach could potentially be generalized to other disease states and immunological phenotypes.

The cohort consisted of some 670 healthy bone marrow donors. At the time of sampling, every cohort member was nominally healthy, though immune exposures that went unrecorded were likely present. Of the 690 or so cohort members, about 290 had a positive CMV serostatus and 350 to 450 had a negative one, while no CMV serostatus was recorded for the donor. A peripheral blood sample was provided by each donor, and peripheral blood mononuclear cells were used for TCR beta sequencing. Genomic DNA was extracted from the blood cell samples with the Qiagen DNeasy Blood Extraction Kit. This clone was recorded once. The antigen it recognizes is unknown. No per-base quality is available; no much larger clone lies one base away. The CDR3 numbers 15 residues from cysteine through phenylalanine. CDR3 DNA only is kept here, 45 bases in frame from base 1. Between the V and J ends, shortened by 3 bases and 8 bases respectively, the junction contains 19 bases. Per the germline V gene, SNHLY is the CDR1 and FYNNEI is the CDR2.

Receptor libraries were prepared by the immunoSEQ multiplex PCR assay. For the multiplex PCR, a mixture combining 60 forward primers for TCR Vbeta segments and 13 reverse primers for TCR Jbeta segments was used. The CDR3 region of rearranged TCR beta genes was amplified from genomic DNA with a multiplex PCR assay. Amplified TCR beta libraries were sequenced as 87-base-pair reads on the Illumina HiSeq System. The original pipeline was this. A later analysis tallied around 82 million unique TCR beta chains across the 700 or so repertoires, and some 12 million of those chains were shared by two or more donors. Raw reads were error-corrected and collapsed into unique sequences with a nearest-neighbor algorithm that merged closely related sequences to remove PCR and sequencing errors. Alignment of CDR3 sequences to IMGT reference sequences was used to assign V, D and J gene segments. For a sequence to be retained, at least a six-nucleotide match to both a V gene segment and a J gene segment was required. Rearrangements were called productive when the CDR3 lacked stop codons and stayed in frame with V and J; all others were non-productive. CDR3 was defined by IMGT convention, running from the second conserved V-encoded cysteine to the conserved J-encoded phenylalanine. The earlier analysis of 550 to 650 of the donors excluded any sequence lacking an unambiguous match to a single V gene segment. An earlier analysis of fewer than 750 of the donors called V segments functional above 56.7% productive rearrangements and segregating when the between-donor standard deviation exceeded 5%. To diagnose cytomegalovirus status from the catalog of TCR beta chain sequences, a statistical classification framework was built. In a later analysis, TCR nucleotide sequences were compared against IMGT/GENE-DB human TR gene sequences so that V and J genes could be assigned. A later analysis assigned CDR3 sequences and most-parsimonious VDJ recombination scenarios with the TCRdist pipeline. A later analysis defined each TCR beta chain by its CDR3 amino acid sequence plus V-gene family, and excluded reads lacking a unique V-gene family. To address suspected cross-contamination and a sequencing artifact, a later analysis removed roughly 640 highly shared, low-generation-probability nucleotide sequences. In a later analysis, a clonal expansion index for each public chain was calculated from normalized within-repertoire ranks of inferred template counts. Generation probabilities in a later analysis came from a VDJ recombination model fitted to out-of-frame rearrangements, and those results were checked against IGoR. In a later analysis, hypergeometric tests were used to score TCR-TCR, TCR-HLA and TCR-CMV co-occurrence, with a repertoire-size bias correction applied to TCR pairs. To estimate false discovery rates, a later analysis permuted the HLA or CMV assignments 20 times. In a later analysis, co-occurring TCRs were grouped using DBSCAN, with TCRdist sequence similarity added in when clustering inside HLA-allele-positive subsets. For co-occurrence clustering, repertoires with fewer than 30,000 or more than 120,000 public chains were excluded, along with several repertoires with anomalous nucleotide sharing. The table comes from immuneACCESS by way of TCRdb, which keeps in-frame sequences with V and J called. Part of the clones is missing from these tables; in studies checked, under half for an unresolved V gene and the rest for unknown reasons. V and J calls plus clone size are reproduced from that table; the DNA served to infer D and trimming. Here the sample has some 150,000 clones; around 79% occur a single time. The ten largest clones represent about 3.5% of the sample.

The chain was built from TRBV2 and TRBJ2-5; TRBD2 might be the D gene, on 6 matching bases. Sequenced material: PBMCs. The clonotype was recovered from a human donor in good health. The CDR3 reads CASSEAGLLPGTQYF. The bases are TGTGCCAGCAGTGAGGCGGGACTCCTACCAGGAACCCAGTACTTC.